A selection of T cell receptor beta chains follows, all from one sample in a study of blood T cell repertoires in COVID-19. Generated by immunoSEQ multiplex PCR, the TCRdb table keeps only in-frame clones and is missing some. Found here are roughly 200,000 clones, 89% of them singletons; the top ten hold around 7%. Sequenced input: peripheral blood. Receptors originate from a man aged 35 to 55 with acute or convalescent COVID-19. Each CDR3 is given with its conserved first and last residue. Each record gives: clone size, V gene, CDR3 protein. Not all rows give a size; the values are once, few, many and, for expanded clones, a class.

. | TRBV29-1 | CSVSTGPNTEAFF
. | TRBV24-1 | CATSRDRAVDTQYF
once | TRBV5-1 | CASSFEQSTDTQYF
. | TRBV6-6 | CASSYASGDEQFF
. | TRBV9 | CASSVGGASSYNEQFF
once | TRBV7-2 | CASSLLAGGTYEQYF
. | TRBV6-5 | CASSLGGPYEQYF
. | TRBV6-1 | CASSAWTGSSGNTIYF
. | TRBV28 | CASRPEKGANEKLFF
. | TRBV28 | CASRVGGAHTQYF
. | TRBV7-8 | CASSFEFKQYF
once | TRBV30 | CAWSSPRGGKYEQYF
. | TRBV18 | CASSPRTTDTQYF
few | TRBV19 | CATSWGGQGNTEAFF
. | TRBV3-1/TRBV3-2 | CASSQPGGGGAETQYF
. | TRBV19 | CASTGGQGYQPQHF
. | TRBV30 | CAWSRGPADTQYF
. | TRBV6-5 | CASSYRDRWNYGYTF
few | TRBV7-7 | CASSQPRPWTPSDNSPLHF
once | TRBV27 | CASSLYRTSTGELFF
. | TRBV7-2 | CASSFFGVQETQYF
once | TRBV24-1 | CATSEPGGRLEGGYTF
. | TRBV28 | CASSPPGQGRYGYTF
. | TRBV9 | CASSVGTGTNYGYTF
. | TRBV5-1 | CASSPLGGGNTEAFF
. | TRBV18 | CASSPPGGGSEKLFF
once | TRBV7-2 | CASSLWGQGVDEQYF
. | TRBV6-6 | CASSSPLAGRSYEQYF
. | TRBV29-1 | CSVVTGANTEAFF
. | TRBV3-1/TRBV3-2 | CASSQEWAGTRSDTQYF
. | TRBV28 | CASSPLPQGRYEQYF
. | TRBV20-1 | CSARVRNEQFF
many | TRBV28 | CASSLPLTGTADSPLHF
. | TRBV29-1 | CSVSPREAKYEQYF
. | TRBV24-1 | CATSPNTGAGADTQYF
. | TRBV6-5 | CASSQGLYSNQPQHF
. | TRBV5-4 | CASRTGTSTDTQYF
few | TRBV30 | CAWSDTGIRRNTIYF
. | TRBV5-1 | CASSPRLAGGVDTQYF
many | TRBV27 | CASRPGFSAGELFF
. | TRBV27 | CASSISARTEAFF
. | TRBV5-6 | CASSSRRGFGNEQFF
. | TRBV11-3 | CASSRGGSYNEQFF
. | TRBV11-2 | CASSYGTGEKLFF
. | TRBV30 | CAWSARQGGNQPQHF
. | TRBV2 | CASAWGQGVDEQFF
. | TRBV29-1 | CSVGRGQIQETQYF
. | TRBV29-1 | CSVEVRDRVFNGYTF
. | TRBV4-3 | CASSQGRNTGELFF
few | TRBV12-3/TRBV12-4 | CASSFEGNYGYTF
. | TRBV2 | CASSPGGTGVRNEQFF
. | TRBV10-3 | CATGSAGGELFF
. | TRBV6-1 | CASSEGLGGGYTF
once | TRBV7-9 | CASSSHREFNQPQHF
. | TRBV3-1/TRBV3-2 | CASSQIRTDTQYF
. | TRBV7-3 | CASSPGTGKETQYF
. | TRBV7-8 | CASSLSGTQYF
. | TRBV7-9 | CASSLRKLAGGRSYEQYF
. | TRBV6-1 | CASSAGDWITDTQYF
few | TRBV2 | CASSGTVYNSPLHF